Each of the 27 T cell receptor beta chains below was sequenced from the same sample in a study of siplizumab effects on memory and regulatory T cells. Here immunoSEQ multiplex PCR was the method, and the copy in TCRdb shows in-frame clones only, minus some. The repertoire has some 88,000 clones, about 87% of them found once; the top ten carry more than 14%. The specimen was CD4+ T cells sorted from blood. The receptors originated from a human donor in good health.

V and J are TRBV30 and TRBJ2-5, with a tentative D call TRBD2 (6 bases). Between the trimmed V and J ends, which lost 1 base and 1 base, there was a span of 13 bases. This CDR3 comprises 15 residues. CDR1 is GTSNPN, CDR2 SVGIG, per germline (reference sequence). This chain's CDR3 is CAWSEREPLQETQYF. CDR3 in DNA: TGTGCCTGGAGTGAACGGGAGCCCCTCCAAGAGACCCAGTACTTC.

The chain joins TRBV19 to TRBJ1-5; 8 nucleotides agree with TRBD1. Germline V gene sequence: CDR1 LNHDA, CDR2 SQIVND (reference sequence). The length of the CDR3 is 21 residues. J lost 5 bases, V lost 8 bases, and 29 bases had no gene match. DNA of the CDR3: TGTGCCAGTTCTTCTTACCTTTCGGACAGGGAGGCTAAGGTGGTATATCAGCCCCAGCATTTT. It is translated as CASSSYLSDREAKVVYQPQHF.

The chain uses TRBV7-2 and TRBJ2-7; D remains unclear. Deletions cut 4 bases from V and 4 bases from J, with 11 bases between. CDR1 is SGHTA and CDR2 is FQGNSA in the germline V gene. There are 13 residues in the CDR3. CDR3 in DNA: TGTGCCAGCAGCTCCCTCCCTTCATACGAGCAGTACTTC. Translated, it gives CASSSLPSYEQYF.

J is TRBJ2-1 and V is TRBV5-1, with 9 nucleotides matching TRBD2. The CDR3 sequence is 15 residues long. The trim removed 4 bases at V and 3 bases at J, leaving 5 bases unmatched. The germline gives CDR1 SGHRS, CDR2 YFSETQ. This CDR3 is CASSKLAGNYNEQFF. In DNA, the CDR3 is TGCGCCAGCAGCAAACTAGCGGGCAACTACAATGAGCAGTTCTTC.

J is TRBJ2-5 and V is TRBV15; D might be TRBD1 or TRBD2, each matching 6 bases. Germline-derived CDR1 and CDR2 are LNHNV and YYDKDF (reference sequence). The CDR3 contains 20 residues. V was cut by 2 bases and J by 1 base, with 26 bases left in between. The CDR3 loop is CATSRSRGLGGRDLQETQYF. The CDR3 coding sequence is TGTGCCACCAGCAGAAGCCGGGGGTTAGGGGGTAGGGACCTCCAAGAGACCCAGTACTTC. The full variable domain, with the rest looked up from reference TRBV15 and TRBJ2-5, is DAMVIQNPRYQVTQFGKPVTLSCSQTLNHNVMYWYQQKSSQAPKLLFHYYDKDFNNEADTPDNFQSRRPNTSFCFLDIRSPGLGDTAMYLCATSRSRGLGGRDLQETQYFGPGTRLLVL.

This clone was seen a single time. V usage is TRBV7-2 and J usage is TRBJ1-1; D not resolved. V was cut by 0 bases and J by 8 bases, with 4 bases left in between. Per germline, CDR1 SGHTA and CDR2 FQGNSA. This CDR3 contains 11 residues. The CDR3 sequence: CASSLATEAFF. In DNA, the CDR3 is TGTGCCAGCAGCTTAGCCACAGAAGCTTTCTTT. Complete variable domain (other parts from reference TRBV7-2 and TRBJ1-1): GAGVSQSPSNKVTEKGKDVELRCDPISGHTALYWYRQSLGQGLEFLIYFQGNSAPDKSGLPSDRFSAERTGGSVSTLTIQRTQQEDSAVYLCASSLATEAFFGQGTRLTVV.

This clone was recorded only once. The chain uses TRBV10-3 and TRBJ2-3; no clear D. The CDR3 consists of 12 residues. The germline V gene encodes CDR1 ENHRY and CDR2 SYGVKD. V lost 10 bases and J lost 0, with 8 bases in between. DNA of the CDR3: TGTGCCACCGGGTGGAGCACAGATACGCAGTATTTT. This gives the protein CATGWSTDTQYF.

This rearrangement joins TRBV7-3 to TRBJ2-3, with D uncertain. With 4 bases removed from V and 2 bases from J, the gap between germline ends came to 19 bases. The CDR3 spans 17 residues. Germline values: CDR1 SGHTA, CDR2 FQGTGA. CDR3 in DNA: TGTGCCAGCAGCTCATATAGGGCGGTGGGGAACACAGATACGCAGTATTTT. This sequence encodes CASSSYRAVGNTDTQYF.

This chain connects TRBV5-5 to TRBJ2-1; possibly TRBD2 for D (5 bases). V lost 4 bases, J lost 5 bases, and 16 bases lay in between. The CDR3 loop spans 15 amino acids. The germline V gene has CDR1 SGHKS and CDR2 YYEKEE (reference sequence). For the CDR3, the DNA is TGTGCCAGCAGCCTGAGGGTCCCCTACGACAATGAGCAGTTCTTC. Translation: CASSLRVPYDNEQFF.

The V call is TRBV7-9, the J call TRBJ1-2; D call uncertain. The CDR3 is 12 amino acids. V was pared by 1 base and J by 7 bases, with 7 bases between. The germline CDR1 and CDR2 sequences are SEHNR and FQNEAQ (reference sequence). CDR3 sequence reads: CASSLEGAGYTF. The CDR3 region has the DNA TGTGCCAGCAGCTTAGAGGGCGCTGGCTACACCTTC.

The chain uses TRBV5-4 and TRBJ2-7, with 10 bases aligning to TRBD2. V shed 0 bases and J 0 bases; nucleotides not matched to a gene: 3. This CDR3 is 16 amino acids long. Germline assignment: CDR1 SGHNT and CDR2 YYREEE (reference sequence). CDR3 nucleotide sequence: TGTGCCAGCAGCTTGGATCCTAGCGGGAGCTCCTACGAGCAGTACTTC. This gives the protein CASSLDPSGSSYEQYF.

This clone came up a few times. The chain couples TRBV5-6 to TRBJ1-1; D not resolved. The V and J ends lost 1 base and 6 bases respectively, with 4 bases between them. The CDR3 is 11 residues long. Germline V lookup: CDR1 SGHDT, CDR2 YYEEEE. The CDR3 coding sequence is TGTGCCAGCAGCTTGACTGCTGAAGCTTTCTTT. Translating it yields CASSLTAEAFF.

The V gene is TRBV5-8, the J gene TRBJ2-5; 11 nucleotides align to TRBD2. With V trimmed by 4 bases and J by 4 bases, 6 bases remained unmatched. The CDR3 length is 15 residues. Germline V lookup: CDR1 SGHTS, CDR2 YDEGEE. The chain's CDR3 is CASSRTGLAAETQYF. CDR3 coding DNA: TGTGCCAGCAGCCGTACGGGACTAGCGGCAGAGACCCAGTACTTC.

The chain recombines TRBV10-2 with TRBJ2-3; 7 bases align to TRBD2. Germline assignment: CDR1 WSHSY and CDR2 SAAADI. Trimming at V came to 6 bases and at J to 0 bases, leaving 6 bases not matched to a gene. The CDR3 is 15 amino acids. CDR3 nucleotides: TGCGCCAGCAGGGAGCGGGGCAGAAGCACAGATACGCAGTATTTT. Its translation: CASRERGRSTDTQYF.

V gene TRBV7-2 combines with J gene TRBJ2-3; TRBD2 agrees at 11 bases. The CDR3 covers 16 residues. Germline V gene data show CDR1 as SGHTA and CDR2 as FQGNSA. With 5 bases clipped from V and 7 bases from J, the junction kept 11 bases outside the gene matches. DNA of the CDR3: TGTGCCAGCAGCCCCGCCGGGACTAGCGGCTCATATACGCAGTATTTT. It yields the protein CASSPAGTSGSYTQYF. Combining the CDR3 with reference TRBV7-2 and TRBJ2-3 gives the whole variable domain GAGVSQSPSNKVTEKGKDVELRCDPISGHTALYWYRQSLGQGLEFLIYFQGNSAPDKSGLPSDRFSAERTGGSVSTLTIQRTQQEDSAVYLCASSPAGTSGSYTQYFGPGTRLTVL.

A single count supports this clone. V is TRBV4-1 and J is TRBJ1-5; D is uncertain. The germline V gene has CDR1 MGHRA and CDR2 YSYEKL. V shed 1 base and J shed 7 bases, with 14 bases lying between them. The length of the CDR3 is 15 residues. The DNA of the CDR3 is TGCGCCAGCAGCCAAGTCTTAGGAGTTGACCAGCCCCAGCATTTT. Amino acids: CASSQVLGVDQPQHF.

This chain connects TRBV7-8 to TRBJ2-2, with D tentatively TRBD1 (5 bases). This CDR3 comprises 15 residues. The V end was cut by 6 bases, the J end by 5 bases, with 16 bases between. Germline V gives CDR1 SGHVS, CDR2 FQNEAQ. The CDR3 spells CASREDRMRTGELFF. CDR3 in DNA: TGTGCCAGCAGGGAAGACAGAATGCGGACCGGGGAGCTGTTTTTT.

The genes are TRBV13 and TRBJ2-3, with TRBD2 matching 15 bases. The CDR3 is made up of 18 amino acids. Germline V lookup: CDR1 PRHDT, CDR2 FYEKMQ (reference sequence). V gave up 4 bases and J gave up 2 bases; unmatched junction bases: 7. The CDR3 nucleotides are TGTGCCAGCAGCTCCCGGGGACTAGCGGGAGGTACCACAGATACGCAGTATTTT. Protein product: CASSSRGLAGGTTDTQYF.

The CDR3 DNA follows: TGCGCCAGCAGGCCGGGACTAGTGACAGATACGCAGTATTTT. It yields the protein CASRPGLVTDTQYF. The J gene is TRBJ2-3, the V gene TRBV5-1; 8 bases fit TRBD2. The V segment lost 5 bases and the J segment 3 bases; nucleotides outside the gene matches: 5. The CDR3 is made up of 14 amino acids. Germline CDR1 SGHRS, CDR2 YFSETQ.

The CDR3 sequence: CSAGEETQYF. CDR3 bases: TGCAGCGCGGGAGAAGAGACCCAGTACTTC. The chain couples TRBV29-1 to TRBJ2-5; weak D call: TRBD2 (6 bases). The V end lost 7 bases, the J end lost 3 bases, and 6 bases lay between the germline ends. Germline-derived CDR1 and CDR2 are SQVTM and ANQGSEA. CDR3 length: 10 residues.

The CDR3 reads CAWSVVQHHQPQHF. The CDR3 region has the DNA TGTGCCTGGAGTGTAGTACAGCATCATCAGCCCCAGCATTTT. This sequence joins TRBV30 and TRBJ1-5; D uncertain. Looked up from germline, CDR1 is GTSNPN and CDR2 is SVGIG (reference sequence). This CDR3 comprises 14 residues. Trimming stripped 0 bases from V and 5 bases from J, with 11 bases between. Based on the CDR3 plus reference TRBV30 and TRBJ1-5, the full variable domain is SQTIHQWPATLVQPVGSPLSLECTVEGTSNPNLYWYRQAAGRGLQLLFYSVGIGQISSEVPQNLSASRPQDRQFILSSKKLLLSDSGFYLCAWSVVQHHQPQHFGDGTRLSIL.

This sequence joins TRBV27 and TRBJ2-7; 13 bases are a match to TRBD2. V shed 3 bases and J 6 bases; nucleotides not matched to a gene: 5. The CDR3 has 15 residues. Germline V gene sequence: CDR1 MNHEY, CDR2 SMNVEV (reference sequence). The CDR3 region is CASSLRTSGSGEQYF. The CDR3 DNA reads as TGTGCCAGCAGTTTGCGGACTAGCGGGAGTGGCGAGCAGTACTTC.

The chain uses TRBV5-1 and TRBJ2-4, with a weak D call TRBD2 (6 bases). V was cut by 2 bases and J by 7 bases, with 19 bases left in between. The CDR3 runs 16 residues. The germline CDR1 and CDR2 sequences are SGHRS and YFSETQ. The CDR3 loop reads CASSFSGQRVGNIQYF. The CDR3 coding sequence is TGCGCCAGCAGCTTTAGCGGCCAAAGGGTGGGGAACATTCAGTACTTC.

This chain joins TRBV4-3 and TRBJ2-1; D not resolved. Germline CDR1 reads LGHNA; CDR2 reads YSLEER. Trimming took off 0 bases at V and 8 bases at J, with 8 bases between the two ends. CDR3 size: 13 residues. CDR3 residues: CASSQDRVDEQFF. The CDR3 DNA reads TGCGCCAGCAGCCAAGATAGGGTCGATGAGCAGTTCTTC.

The chain recombines TRBV5-5 with TRBJ1-1; D unresolved. CDR3 size: 15 residues. V was shortened by 0 bases and J by 7 bases, with 16 bases between the two germline ends. Germline V gene data show CDR1 as SGHKS and CDR2 as YYEKEE (reference sequence). In DNA form, the CDR3 reads TGTGCCAGCAGCTTGGGCTCAGGCGGTCGGGGTGAAGCTTTCTTT. Amino acid sequence: CASSLGSGGRGEAFF.

The CDR3, as DNA: TGCACCAGCAGCCAAGATTTGACTCCCCGGACTAGCGGGTTCAGGGATACGCAGTATTTT. The encoded protein is CTSSQDLTPRTSGFRDTQYF. V usage is TRBV1 and J usage is TRBJ2-3; TRBD2 is the table's D call, not checked against the DNA. TRBV1 corresponds to a pseudogene. This CDR3 has 20 residues.

V usage is TRBV9 and J usage is TRBJ2-4; either TRBD1 or TRBD2 may fit D (5 bases each). The length of the CDR3 is 16 residues. Trimming pared 4 bases from V and 6 bases from J, leaving 20 bases between. The germline V gene encodes CDR1 SGDLS and CDR2 YYNGEE. The CDR3 coding sequence is TGTGCCAGCAGCCCTCATGGGGTCGGGGACGGAAACATTCAGTACTTC. As protein: CASSPHGVGDGNIQYF.